Included here is one T cell receptor (beta chain) sequence, with context. Its matching antigen is unknown. This sample is part of a study of STAT5B mutations in CD4+ large granular lymphocyte leukemia. Overall study results and limits: Main leukemic clonotypes were patient-specific, but 20% to 25% appeared at low frequency elsewhere.

As handled by the study authors: A productive frequency of 2.59 x 10-5 was the lowest detectable. Data came from immunoSEQ multiplex PCR; TCRdb stores just in-frame clones and leaves some out. Clone size and V and J calls were adopted from that table, with D and trimming inferred from the DNA. This sample has 25,000 to 30,000 clones, with over 70% found just once. Controls came from buffy coats of healthy blood donors. Sequencing was carried out using CD4+ T cells from blood buffy coats. The TCR comes from a human donor in good health.

CDR3 coding DNA: TGTGCCAGTAGATACCGGGACAGGGCCGCTAACTATGGCTACACCTTC. It encodes CASRYRDRAANYGYTF. The genes are TRBV19 and TRBJ1-2, with 9 bases aligning to TRBD1. The length of the CDR3 is 16 residues. The V and J ends lost 6 bases and 0 bases, in that order; junction bases with no gene match: 8. CDR1 and CDR2 (germline): LNHDA, SQIVND (reference sequence).